The next 25 T cell receptor beta chains were all read from a single sample in a study of blood T cell repertoires in COVID-19. The data were produced by immunoSEQ multiplex PCR, yet TCRdb's version contains in-frame clones alone and is incomplete. The repertoire consists of around 170,000 clones, with roughly 70% occurring once and the leading ten covering 3%. Sequenced sample: peripheral blood. These receptors were taken from a woman of 80 years or more with acute or convalescent COVID-19.

V usage is TRBV2 and J usage is TRBJ2-3; 11 bases are shared with TRBD2. The ends lost 6 bases at V and 8 bases at J; junction bases unmatched: 10. The CDR3 covers 15 residues. From germline, CDR1 is SNHLY and CDR2 FYNNEI. The DNA for the CDR3 is TGTGCCAGCAGGGGACCACTAGCGGGAGAGGGTACGCAGTATTTT. This translates into CASRGPLAGEGTQYF.

This clone was recorded only once. The chain is built from TRBV24-1 and TRBJ2-3, with D possibly being TRBD2 (5 bases). Trimming stripped 0 bases from V and 2 bases from J, with 5 bases between. Germline V gene sequence: CDR1 KGHDR, CDR2 SFDVKD. The CDR3 is 14 amino acids. The DNA of the CDR3 is TGTGCCACCAGTGATTTGGACTACACAGATACGCAGTATTTT. Translation: CATSDLDYTDTQYF.

This clone was observed at least ten times. The chain recombines TRBV9 with TRBJ1-5; D remains ambiguous. CDR3 size: 13 residues. The germline gives CDR1 SGDLS, CDR2 YYNGEE. The V and J ends lost 6 bases and 0 bases respectively, with 7 bases between them. The CDR3 loop reads CASTRISNQPQHF. CDR3 nucleotide sequence: TGTGCCAGCACCAGGATTAGCAATCAGCCCCAGCATTTT.

The chain links TRBV27 to TRBJ2-1; 7 bases map to TRBD1. The CDR3 has 13 residues. Germline assignment: CDR1 MNHEY and CDR2 SMNVEV (reference sequence). Trimming took 3 bases from V and 5 from J; bases not matched to a gene: 1. CDR3 DNA: TGTGCCAGCAGTTTGCAGGGGGACAATGAGCAGTTCTTC. Amino acids: CASSLQGDNEQFF.

J is TRBJ1-3 and V is TRBV5-4, with unresolved D. Germline CDR1 and CDR2: SGHNT and YYREEE (reference sequence). V was clipped by 2 bases and J by 6 bases, with 9 bases between them. The CDR3 sequence is 13 residues long. The CDR3 spells CASSFRELNTIYF. The CDR3 DNA reads TGTGCCAGCAGCTTCCGAGAATTAAACACCATATATTTT. Based on the CDR3 plus reference TRBV5-4 and TRBJ1-3, the full variable domain is ETGVTQSPTHLIKTRGQQVTLRCSSQSGHNTVSWYQQALGQGPQFIFQYYREEENGRGNFPPRFSGLQFPNYSSELNVNALELDDSALYLCASSFRELNTIYFGEGSWLTVV.

Here the CDR3 DNA reads TGTGCCAGCAGTTGGCGCCAGGGTAGCGGTCCCTACGAGCAGTACTTC. Translating gives CASSWRQGSGPYEQYF. The chain links TRBV28 to TRBJ2-7; the D gene is possibly TRBD2 (6 bases). CDR1 MDHEN and CDR2 SYDVKM come from the germline V gene. V was trimmed by 4 bases and J by 2 bases, leaving 18 bases between them. The CDR3 runs to 16 residues.

This chain connects TRBV6-1 to TRBJ1-5; 11 bases align to TRBD1. Looked up from germline, CDR1 is MNHNS and CDR2 is SASEGT. Losses at the gene ends were 4 bases for V and 6 bases for J; bases not matched to a gene: 8. This CDR3 is 16 amino acids long. In nucleotides, the CDR3 is TGTGCCAGCAGTGGACACCTGGGACAGGGGGGTCAGCCCCAGCATTTT. Its translation: CASSGHLGQGGQPQHF.

The chain uses TRBV7-2 and TRBJ2-1, with D unclear. CDR1 SGHTA and CDR2 FQGNSA come from the germline V gene. The CDR3 covers 12 residues. V was trimmed by 5 bases and J by 8 bases, leaving 10 bases between them. CDR3 loop: CASSPGLHEQFF. The CDR3 DNA sequence: TGTGCCAGCAGCCCAGGTCTCCATGAGCAGTTCTTC.

The chain joins TRBV5-4 to TRBJ2-5; TRBD2 matches at 10 bases. The ends lost 0 bases at V and 2 bases at J; junction bases unmatched: 4. Germline lookup yields CDR1 SGHNT and CDR2 YYREEE (reference sequence). This CDR3 comprises 16 residues. CDR3 loop: CASSLDWTSGQETQYF. The CDR3 bases are TGTGCCAGCAGCTTGGACTGGACTAGCGGTCAAGAGACCCAGTACTTC.

The chain is built from TRBV18 and TRBJ2-1; 9 bases are shared with TRBD2. CDR1 is KGHSH and CDR2 is LQKENI in the germline V gene. V lost 1 base, J lost 7 bases, and 8 bases stayed unmatched. The CDR3 runs to 16 residues. CDR3 coding DNA: TGTGCCAGCTCACCACAGACTAGCGGCGCCGGGAATGAGCAGTTCTTC. Translation gives CASSPQTSGAGNEQFF. The full variable domain, with the rest looked up from reference TRBV18 and TRBJ2-1, is NAGVMQNPRHLVRRRGQEARLRCSPMKGHSHVYWYRQLPEEGLKFMVYLQKENIIDESGMPKERFSAEFPKEGPSILRIQQVVRGDSAAYFCASSPQTSGAGNEQFFGPGTRLTVL.

V is TRBV10-2 and J is TRBJ2-2, with TRBD2 identical over 10 bases. Looked up from germline, CDR1 is WSHSY and CDR2 is SAAADI. Trimming cost V 9 bases and J 4 bases; bases outside gene matches: 5. This CDR3 is 14 amino acids long. The CDR3 protein is CASRTSGTTGELFF. CDR3 nucleotides: TGCGCCAGTAGGACTAGCGGAACCACCGGGGAGCTGTTTTTT.

This chain connects TRBV19 to TRBJ2-7, with TRBD1 matching 10 bases. This CDR3 has 15 amino acids. Germline V CDR1 and CDR2: LNHDA, SQIVND (reference sequence). The J segment lost 4 bases and the V segment lost 6 bases, leaving 9 bases of the junction unmatched. CDR3 DNA sequence: TGTGCCAGTAGCGATTTCGGGACAGGGGAATACGAGCAGTACTTC. It is translated as CASSDFGTGEYEQYF.

This CDR3 reads CASSLNKYTGELFF. DNA for the CDR3: TGTGCCAGCTCCCTCAACAAGTACACCGGGGAGCTGTTTTTT. V gene TRBV18 combines with J gene TRBJ2-2, with D hard to call. This CDR3 region has 14 residues. Trimming took off 6 bases at V and 3 bases at J, with 11 bases between the two ends. CDR1 is KGHSH and CDR2 is LQKENI in the germline V gene. The variable domain in full, with the rest retrieved from reference TRBV18 and TRBJ2-2, is NAGVMQNPRHLVRRRGQEARLRCSPMKGHSHVYWYRQLPEEGLKFMVYLQKENIIDESGMPKERFSAEFPKEGPSILRIQQVVRGDSAAYFCASSLNKYTGELFFGEGSRLTVL.

The chain couples TRBV7-3 to TRBJ2-5; TRBD1 is a possible D gene (6 bases). V was cut by 5 bases and J by 3 bases, with 13 bases left in between. The germline V gene has CDR1 SGHTA and CDR2 FQGTGA. This CDR3 comprises 14 residues. CDR3 DNA sequence: TGTGCCAGCAGCCGAAGCCGGACAGAAGAGACCCAGTACTTC. Its translation: CASSRSRTEETQYF.

This chain links TRBV18 with TRBJ2-1, with D possibly being TRBD2 (6 bases). This CDR3 has 15 residues. Trimming stripped 0 bases from V and 6 bases from J, with 12 bases between. The germline V gene encodes CDR1 KGHSH and CDR2 LQKENI. The CDR3 here is CASSPPRDSPNEQFF. The CDR3 bases are TGTGCCAGCTCACCACCCCGGGACTCCCCCAATGAGCAGTTCTTC.

This sequence joins TRBV15 and TRBJ2-3, with 7 bases aligning to TRBD1. Germline V lookup: CDR1 LNHNV, CDR2 YYDKDF (reference sequence). There are 15 residues in the CDR3. Losses at the gene ends were 1 base for V and 4 bases for J; bases not matched to a gene: 5. The CDR3 protein is CATSRGQGEADTQYF. The CDR3 bases are TGTGCCACCAGCAGAGGACAGGGAGAAGCAGATACGCAGTATTTT.

The chain has TRBV2 and TRBJ2-1, with 10 bases fitting TRBD1. The V segment lost 8 bases and the J segment 7 bases; nucleotides outside the gene matches: 2. From germline, CDR1 is SNHLY and CDR2 FYNNEI. This CDR3 region has 12 residues. The CDR3 nucleotides read TGTGCCAGCGGGGACAGGGGAAATGAGCAGTTCTTC. Its translation: CASGDRGNEQFF.

This clone has more than one count but fewer than ten. V gene TRBV18 combines with J gene TRBJ2-1; possible D gene TRBD2, 5 bases. CDR1 and CDR2 from the germline V gene are KGHSH and LQKENI. The CDR3 contains 17 residues. Trimming shortened V by 3 bases and J by 4 bases, and 19 bases separated the two germline ends. In DNA, the CDR3 is TGTGCCAGCTCACCGATGATGGCTAGCACGGGTTACAATGAGCAGTTCTTC. This codes for CASSPMMASTGYNEQFF.

The V and J genes are TRBV30 and TRBJ2-7; TRBD2 matches at 7 bases. CDR3 size: 13 residues. Germline V gene lookup returns CDR1 GTSNPN and CDR2 SVGIG (reference sequence). V gave up 0 bases and J gave up 10 bases; unmatched junction bases: 9. CDR3 loop: CAWSVREVPLQYF. In nucleotides, the CDR3 is TGTGCCTGGAGTGTACGGGAGGTCCCTCTCCAGTACTTC.

The chain is built from TRBV7-3 and TRBJ1-1; 8 bases are a match to TRBD1. CDR3 length equals 15 residues. The V and J ends lost 3 bases and 6 bases, in that order; junction bases with no gene match: 9. Germline V CDR1 and CDR2: SGHTA, FQGTGA. The CDR3 sequence: CASSFYSGGIAEAFF. CDR3 in DNA: TGTGCCAGCAGCTTTTACTCAGGGGGCATAGCTGAAGCTTTCTTT.

V gene TRBV24-1 combines with J gene TRBJ1-5; unclear D gene. Germline V gene lookup returns CDR1 KGHDR and CDR2 SFDVKD. The CDR3 sequence is 12 residues long. V lost 4 bases and J lost 5, with 5 bases in between. The CDR3 protein is CATSDSDQPQHF. The CDR3 region has the DNA TGTGCCACCAGTGACTCAGATCAGCCCCAGCATTTT.

Concerning this clone: One end of the junction varies from germline; a read error may be responsible. J is TRBJ1-2 and V is TRBV11-2; 7 bases are a match to TRBD1. This CDR3 is 13 amino acids long. Germline V gene lookup returns CDR1 SGHAT and CDR2 FQNNGV. CDR3 residues: CASTLDRDYGYTF. CDR3 nucleotides: TGTGCCAGCACCTTAGACAGGGACTATGGCTACACCTTC.

This clone showed up just once. The chain couples TRBV5-1 to TRBJ2-3; 7 bases line up with TRBD2. Looked up from germline, CDR1 is SGHRS and CDR2 is YFSETQ. Trimming took 4 bases from V and 2 from J; bases not matched to a gene: 10. This CDR3 contains 16 residues. The CDR3 DNA is TGCGCCAGCAGCGCCGGGGCTAGCGGAACCACAGATACGCAGTATTTT. It yields the protein CASSAGASGTTDTQYF.

The rearrangement links TRBV30 to TRBJ2-2; D gene ambiguous. Trimming took off 8 bases at V and 7 bases at J, with 11 bases between the two ends. CDR3 length equals 11 residues. CDR1 and CDR2 (germline): GTSNPN, SVGIG (reference sequence). CDR3 nucleotides: TGTGCCCGTCGCGGTTTCGGGGAGCTGTTTTTT. It yields the protein CARRGFGELFF.

This chain links TRBV2 with TRBJ1-2, with 7 nucleotides matching TRBD1. V shed 1 base and J 4 bases; nucleotides not matched to a gene: 6. Germline CDR1 and CDR2: SNHLY and FYNNEI. The CDR3 extends over 15 amino acids. The CDR3 spells CASSEDAGGGYGYTF. The CDR3, as DNA: TGTGCCAGCAGTGAAGACGCAGGGGGTGGCTATGGCTACACCTTC.